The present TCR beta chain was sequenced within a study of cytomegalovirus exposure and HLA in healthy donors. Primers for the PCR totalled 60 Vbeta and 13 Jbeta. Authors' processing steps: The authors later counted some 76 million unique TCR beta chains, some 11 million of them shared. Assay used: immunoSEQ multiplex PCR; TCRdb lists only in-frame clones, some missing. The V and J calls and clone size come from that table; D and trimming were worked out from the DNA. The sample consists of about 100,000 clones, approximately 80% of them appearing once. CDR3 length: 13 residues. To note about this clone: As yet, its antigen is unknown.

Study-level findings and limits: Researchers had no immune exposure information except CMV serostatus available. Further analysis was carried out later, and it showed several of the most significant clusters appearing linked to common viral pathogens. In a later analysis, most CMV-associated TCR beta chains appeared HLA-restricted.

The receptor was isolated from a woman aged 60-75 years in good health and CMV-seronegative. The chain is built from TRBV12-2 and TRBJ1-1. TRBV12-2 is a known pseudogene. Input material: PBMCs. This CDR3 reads CASRFKEFTEAFF. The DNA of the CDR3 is TGTGCAAGTCGCTTTAAGGAGTTCACTGAAGCTTTCTTT.